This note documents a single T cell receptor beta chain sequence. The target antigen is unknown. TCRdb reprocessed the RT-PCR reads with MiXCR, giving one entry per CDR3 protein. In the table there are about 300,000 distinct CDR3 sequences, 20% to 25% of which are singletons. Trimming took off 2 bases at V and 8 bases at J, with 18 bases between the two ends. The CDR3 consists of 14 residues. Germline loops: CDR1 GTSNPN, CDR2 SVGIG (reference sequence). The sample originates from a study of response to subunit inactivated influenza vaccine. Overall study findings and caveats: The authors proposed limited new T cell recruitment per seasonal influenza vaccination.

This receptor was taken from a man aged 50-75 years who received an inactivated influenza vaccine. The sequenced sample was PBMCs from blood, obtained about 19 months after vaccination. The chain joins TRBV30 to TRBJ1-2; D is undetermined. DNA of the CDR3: TGTGCCTGGAGTTCCGGGATAAGGACTAGAGGCTACACCTTC. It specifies CAWSSGIRTRGYTF. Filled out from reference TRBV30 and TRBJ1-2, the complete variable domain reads SQTIHQWPATLVQPVGSPLSLECTVEGTSNPNLYWYRQAAGRGLQLLFYSVGIGQISSEVPQNLSASRPQDRQFILSSKKLLLSDSGFYLCAWSSGIRTRGYTFGSGTRLTVV.